These 13 T cell receptor beta chains were all obtained from the same sample, sequenced in a study of blood T cell repertoires in COVID-19. TCRdb's table, derived via immunoSEQ multiplex PCR, lists solely in-frame clones and lacks some. The table records approximately 140,000 clones, 75% to 90% of them present only once. Sequencing was done on a sample of peripheral blood. These receptor sequences come from an older man with acute or convalescent COVID-19.

The chain's CDR3 is CASSPAGTTQAWDEQFF. The CDR3 region has the DNA TGTGCCAGCTCACCGGCCGGCACCACACAGGCCTGGGATGAGCAGTTCTTC. The chain uses TRBV18 and TRBJ2-1, with a tentative D call TRBD1 (5 bases). Germline CDR1 is KGHSH and CDR2 is LQKENI. CDR3 length: 17 residues. The V gene lost 3 bases and the J gene lost 8 bases, with 23 bases spanning the gap. Drawing the rest from reference TRBV18 and TRBJ2-1, the complete variable domain is NAGVMQNPRHLVRRRGQEARLRCSPMKGHSHVYWYRQLPEEGLKFMVYLQKENIIDESGMPKERFSAEFPKEGPSILRIQQVVRGDSAAYFCASSPAGTTQAWDEQFFGPGTRLTVL.

In its sample, this clone was seen a few times. The chain joins TRBV28 to TRBJ1-2, with 7 bases fitting TRBD1. Per germline, CDR1 MDHEN and CDR2 SYDVKM. The CDR3 is made up of 16 amino acids. J gave up 8 bases and V 10 bases, and 22 bases lay outside the gene matches. The CDR3: CATSVGRGWQAGGYTF. The CDR3 region has the DNA TGTGCCACCTCGGTTGGCAGGGGGTGGCAAGCTGGCGGCTACACCTTC.

This sequence joins TRBV19 and TRBJ1-5; D unclear. Germline CDR1 is LNHDA and CDR2 is SQIVND (reference sequence). Trimming took 6 bases from V and 10 from J, leaving 22 bases between them. CDR3 length equals 15 residues. This CDR3 reads CASSLKSWATSPQHF. CDR3 in DNA: TGTGCCAGTAGCCTAAAATCGTGGGCCACTTCCCCCCAGCATTTT. Full variable domain (rest looked up from reference TRBV19 and TRBJ1-5): DGGITQSPKYLFRKEGQNVTLSCEQNLNHDAMYWYRQDPGQGLRLIYYSQIVNDFQKGDIAEGYSVSREKKESFPLTVTSAQKNPTAFYLCASSLKSWATSPQHFGDGTRLSIL.

The V and J genes are TRBV21-1 and TRBJ2-2; TRBD2, the D gene given by the table, was not confirmed from the DNA. TRBV21-1 corresponds to a pseudogene. This CDR3 is 12 amino acids long. This CDR3 reads CASSRSSGELFF. The CDR3 DNA is TGTGCCAGCAGCCGGAGTTCCGGGGAGCTGTTTTTT.

This clone was found once. The chain has TRBV21-1 and TRBJ2-3; TRBD1 reflects the table's D call only, with no check against the DNA. TRBV21-1 is a known pseudogene. This CDR3 has 12 amino acids. CDR3 residues: CAGNRGPDTQYF. In nucleotides, the CDR3 is TGTGCCGGGAACAGGGGGCCAGATACGCAGTATTTT.

V usage is TRBV2 and J usage is TRBJ1-5; perhaps TRBD1 as D (5 bases). Germline V gives CDR1 SNHLY, CDR2 FYNNEI. The V and J ends lost 4 bases and 7 bases respectively, with 11 bases between them. The CDR3 contains 13 residues. For the CDR3, the DNA is TGTGCCAGCAGTGGGGGGGGAACGCAGCCCCAGCATTTT. Its translation: CASSGGGTQPQHF.

The chain joins TRBV7-3 to TRBJ2-1, with TRBD2 matching over 14 bases. The CDR3 is 15 amino acids. V trimming: 5 bases; J trimming: 9 bases; junction bases outside the gene matches: 6. CDR1 is SGHTA and CDR2 is FQGTGA in the germline V gene. The CDR3 loop is CASSTGLAGVREQFF. The CDR3 coding sequence is TGTGCCAGCAGCACGGGACTAGCGGGAGTCCGTGAGCAGTTCTTC.

The chain couples TRBV9 to TRBJ2-3; 11 bases are a match to TRBD1. With 3 bases clipped from V and 0 bases from J, the junction kept 3 bases outside the gene matches. Germline V CDR1 and CDR2: SGDLS, YYNGEE. This CDR3 comprises 16 residues. This CDR3 is CASSGDRGFSTDTQYF. As DNA, the CDR3 is TGTGCCAGCAGCGGGGACAGGGGGTTTAGCACAGATACGCAGTATTTT.

This clone was seen once. This chain links TRBV15 with TRBJ2-6; D gene uncertain. Germline CDR1 reads LNHNV; CDR2 reads YYDKDF (reference sequence). The CDR3 runs 16 residues. The V gene lost 5 bases and the J gene lost 0 bases, with 11 bases spanning the gap. For the CDR3, the DNA is TGTGCCACCAGCCTAAAGCAATTCTCTGGGGCCAACGTCCTGACTTTC. Translating it yields CATSLKQFSGANVLTF.

J is TRBJ1-6 and V is TRBV10-3, with unresolved D. Germline assignment: CDR1 ENHRY and CDR2 SYGVKD. Trimming took off 5 bases at V and 7 bases at J, with 6 bases between the two ends. The CDR3 spans 12 residues. The CDR3 reads CAISNQNSPLHF. DNA of the CDR3: TGTGCCATCAGTAACCAGAATTCACCCCTCCACTTT.

The chain has TRBV15 and TRBJ1-4; D gene uncertain. Between the trimmed V and J ends, which lost 0 bases and 7 bases, there was a span of 15 bases. This CDR3 contains 16 residues. CDR1 and CDR2 from the germline V gene are LNHNV and YYDKDF (reference sequence). The CDR3 DNA reads TGTGCCACCAGCAGAGATTGGCAGATAAGCGGTGAAAAACTGTTTTTT. Amino acid sequence: CATSRDWQISGEKLFF.

This chain uses TRBV12-3 or TRBV12-4 with TRBJ2-5; a weak D match, TRBD2 (6 bases). Between the trimmed V and J ends, which lost 6 bases and 4 bases, there was a span of 9 bases. This CDR3 comprises 12 residues. The CDR3 DNA is TGTGCCAGCAGCGGGAGCCGAGAGACCCAGTACTTC. This translates into CASSGSRETQYF.

The genes are TRBV10-2 and TRBJ2-7; D unclear. The CDR3 has 15 amino acids. In germline, CDR1 is WSHSY, CDR2 SAAADI. V was clipped by 4 bases and J by 2 bases, with 15 bases between them. The DNA of the CDR3 is TGCGCCAGCAGTGTTCTGGCGGAAGTCGCCTACGAGCAGTACTTC. Translating gives CASSVLAEVAYEQYF.